Shown below are 11 T cell receptor beta chains from a single sample sequenced in a study of T cell repertoires in cytomegalovirus infection. Using its own MiXCR run on the reads, TCRdb lists one record per CDR3 protein. The sample has around 550,000 distinct CDR3 sequences; approximately 25% are singletons. The sequenced sample was PBMCs. The receptors derive from a human donor in good health (CMV status not recorded). Some clones in this sample may be carry-over from other donors' samples.

The rearrangement joins TRBV18 to TRBJ2-1, with TRBD2 identical over 11 bases. The V and J ends lost 3 bases and 11 bases, in that order; junction bases with no gene match: 9. CDR1 is KGHSH and CDR2 is LQKENI in the germline V gene. The CDR3 spans 15 residues. The CDR3 DNA reads TGTGCCAGCTCACCCCCTGGACTAGCGGGTGGGAAGCAGTTCTTC. Encoded protein: CASSPPGLAGGKQFF. Full variable domain (missing parts from reference TRBV18 and TRBJ2-1): NAGVMQNPRHLVRRRGQEARLRCSPMKGHSHVYWYRQLPEEGLKFMVYLQKENIIDESGMPKERFSAEFPKEGPSILRIQQVVRGDSAAYFCASSPPGLAGGKQFFGPGTRLTVL.

The chain carries TRBV5-1 and TRBJ2-1; 14 nucleotides match TRBD2. The CDR3 has 15 amino acids. The junction had 3 bases not matched to a gene; V was cut back by 4 bases and J by 6 bases. From germline, CDR1 is SGHRS and CDR2 YFSETQ. CDR3 sequence (DNA): TGCGCCAGCAGCGGGGGGACTAGCGGGAGCAATGAGCAGTTCTTC. Encoded protein: CASSGGTSGSNEQFF.

The chain couples TRBV7-8 to TRBJ1-6, with 11 bases that match TRBD1. The CDR3 runs to 16 residues. Germline CDR1 is SGHVS and CDR2 is FQNEAQ. The V gene end was trimmed by 4 bases and the J gene end by 6 bases; junction bases not matched to a gene: 5. CDR3 protein: CASSYTGTGGNSPLHF. The DNA for the CDR3 is TGTGCCAGCAGCTATACCGGGACAGGGGGTAATTCACCCCTCCACTTT. Supplemented by reference TRBV7-8 and TRBJ1-6, the full variable domain reads GAGVSQSPRYKVAKRGQDVALRCDPISGHVSLFWYQQALGQGPEFLTYFQNEAQLDKSGLPSDRFFAERPEGSVSTLKIQRTQQEDSAVYLCASSYTGTGGNSPLHFGNGTRLTVT.

This chain connects TRBV3-1 to TRBJ1-4; possible D gene TRBD1, 5 bases. This CDR3 is built from 15 residues. The V and J ends lost 4 bases and 3 bases respectively, with 12 bases between them. Per germline, CDR1 LGHDT and CDR2 YNNKEL (reference sequence). The CDR3 DNA sequence: TGTGCCAGCAGCCCCGGGACTCTGCCTAATGAAAAACTGTTTTTT. It codes for CASSPGTLPNEKLFF.

This chain joins TRBV7-8 and TRBJ1-1; tentatively, D is TRBD1 (6 bases). The CDR3 spans 17 residues. The germline V gene encodes CDR1 SGHVS and CDR2 FQNEAQ. Trimming left V 2 bases short and J 2 bases short, with 18 bases between. CDR3 DNA sequence: TGTGCCAGCAGCTTAACGGGGGGGCTGATAAAAAACACTGAAGCTTTCTTT. This codes for CASSLTGGLIKNTEAFF.

This chain uses TRBV6-1 with TRBJ1-5; 7 bases are shared with TRBD1. V was pared by 8 bases and J by 4 bases, with 5 bases of the junction left unmatched. Looked up from germline, CDR1 is MNHNS and CDR2 is SASEGT. This CDR3 spans 13 amino acids. The CDR3 sequence: CASLQGPNQPQHF. The CDR3 DNA is TGTGCCAGCCTACAGGGGCCGAATCAGCCCCAGCATTTT.

The V and J genes are TRBV7-2 and TRBJ2-7, with 16 bases fitting TRBD2. V shed 3 bases and J 0 bases; nucleotides not matched to a gene: 5. Germline CDR1 SGHTA, CDR2 FQGNSA. The CDR3 extends over 18 amino acids. CDR3 sequence (DNA): TGTGCCAGCAGCTTGGGACTAGCGGGAGGGTTAAGCTCCTACGAGCAGTACTTC. Amino acid sequence: CASSLGLAGGLSSYEQYF.

This clonotype was counted between two and nine times. Here the CDR3 DNA reads TGTGCCAGCAGCTTAGAGGTCCCGAACACTGAAGCTTTCTTT. Its translation: CASSLEVPNTEAFF. This sequence joins TRBV11-2 and TRBJ1-1; D unresolved. V was cut by 0 bases and J by 1 base, with 6 bases left in between. Germline CDR1 reads SGHAT; CDR2 reads FQNNGV. The length of the CDR3 is 14 residues.

This clonotype was seen many times. J is TRBJ2-1 and V is TRBV7-8, with D perhaps matching TRBD2 (6 bases). The CDR3 is made up of 16 amino acids. V was pared by 5 bases and J by 6 bases, with 20 bases between. Germline CDR1 is SGHVS and CDR2 is FQNEAQ. This chain's CDR3 is CASSPGTSPHGNEQFF. CDR3 DNA: TGTGCCAGCAGCCCGGGAACTAGCCCCCACGGCAATGAGCAGTTCTTC.

Only a few counts were recorded for this clonotype. This chain joins TRBV12-3 or TRBV12-4 and TRBJ1-1, with a weak D call TRBD1 (6 bases). The CDR3 contains 13 residues. The V end was cut by 9 bases, the J end by 5 bases, with 16 bases between. The CDR3 nucleotides read TGTGCCAGTATCCTCACAGGGAGAACTGAAGCTTTCTTT. It is translated as CASILTGRTEAFF.

This clonotype was seen a few times. The chain is built from TRBV30 and TRBJ1-5; possible D gene TRBD1, 5 bases. V was pared by 0 bases and J by 4 bases, with 10 bases between. Germline CDR1 and CDR2: GTSNPN and SVGIG (reference sequence). This CDR3 comprises 14 residues. In nucleotides, the CDR3 is TGTGCCTGGAGTGTGGCAGGGAATAATCAGCCCCAGCATTTT. Translating it yields CAWSVAGNNQPQHF.